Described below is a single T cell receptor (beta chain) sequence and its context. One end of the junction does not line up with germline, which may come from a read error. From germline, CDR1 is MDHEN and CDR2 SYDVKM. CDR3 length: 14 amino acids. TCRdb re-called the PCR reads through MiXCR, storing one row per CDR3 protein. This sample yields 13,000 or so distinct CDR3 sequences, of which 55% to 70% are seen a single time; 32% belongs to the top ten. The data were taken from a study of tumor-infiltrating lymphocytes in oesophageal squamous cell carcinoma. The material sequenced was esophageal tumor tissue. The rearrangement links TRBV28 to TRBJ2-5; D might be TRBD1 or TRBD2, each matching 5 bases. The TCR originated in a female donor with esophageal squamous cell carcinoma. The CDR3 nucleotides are TGTGCCGGCAGTTTCCGGGACCCCACAGATACGCAGTACTTC. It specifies CAGSFRDPTDTQYF.